What follows describes a single T cell receptor beta chain. Its cognate antigen is unknown. Naive CD8 cells comprised CD45RO-negative, CCR7-positively selected cells, excluding terminally differentiated effector memory CD45RA+ cells. This record comes from a study of shared clonotypes between healthy human individuals. Whole-study findings and limits: Non-shared clonotypes had lower generation probabilities than those shared by all four donors. Though the depth was large, rarefaction showed that sorted-subset sequencing was incomplete. Represented diversity (both genetic and exposure-history) was limited by the small number of donors.

Genomic DNA from each subset was divided evenly over several immunoSEQ plates. Libraries were prepared by immunoSEQ multiplex PCR; TCRdb keeps only in-frame clonotypes and omits some of them. The sample shows just over 2,000,000 clones, roughly 94% of them seen only once. Germline V CDR1 and CDR2: KGHSH, LQKENI. Trimming pared 3 bases from V and 6 bases from J, leaving 20 bases between. This CDR3 region has 16 residues. The TCR originated in a man aged 18 to 35 in good health. The sequenced sample was naive CD8+ T cells sorted from blood. The rearrangement joins TRBV18 to TRBJ1-2, with TRBD1 as a possible D gene (6 bases). The CDR3 region is CASSPGGGSMPDGYTF. CDR3 in DNA: TGTGCCAGCTCACCTGGGGGGGGCAGTATGCCCGATGGCTACACCTTC.